This T cell receptor beta chain is drawn from a study of brain T cells in children with intractable seizures. There are a few counts of this clone. Assay: immunoSEQ multiplex PCR; the TCRdb copy retains only in-frame clones and omits some. The sample includes approximately 77,000 clones, approximately 94% of them seen just once. CDR3 size: 15 residues. CDR1 is SGHNT, CDR2 YYREEE, per germline (reference sequence). V lost 3 bases, J lost 0 bases, and 10 bases lay in between. The source material was peripheral blood, sampled at surgery. The chain couples TRBV5-4 to TRBJ2-4; D tentatively reads TRBD1 or TRBD2 (5 bases each). The source is a boy less than two years old with tuberous sclerosis and intractable seizures. CDR3 bases: TGTGCCAGCAGCTCAACCGGGACAGCCAAAAACATTCAGTACTTC. It is translated as CASSSTGTAKNIQYF.